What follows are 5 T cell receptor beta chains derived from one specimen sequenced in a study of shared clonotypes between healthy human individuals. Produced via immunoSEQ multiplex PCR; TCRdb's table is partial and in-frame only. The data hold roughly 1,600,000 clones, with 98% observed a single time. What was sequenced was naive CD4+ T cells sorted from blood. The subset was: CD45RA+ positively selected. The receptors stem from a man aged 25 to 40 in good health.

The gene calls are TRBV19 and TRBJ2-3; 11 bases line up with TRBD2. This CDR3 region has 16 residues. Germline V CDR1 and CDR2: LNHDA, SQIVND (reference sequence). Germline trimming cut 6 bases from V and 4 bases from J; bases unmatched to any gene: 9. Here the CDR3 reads CASRKTSGNHPDTQYF. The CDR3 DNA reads TGTGCCAGTAGGAAGACTAGCGGGAATCACCCAGATACGCAGTATTTT.

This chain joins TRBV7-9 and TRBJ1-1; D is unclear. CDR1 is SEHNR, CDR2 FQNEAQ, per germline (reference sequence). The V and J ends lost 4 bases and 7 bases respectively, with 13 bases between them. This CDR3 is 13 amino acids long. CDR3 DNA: TGTGCCAGCAGCTCTCCGGGCTACGGTGAAGCTTTCTTT. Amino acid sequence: CASSSPGYGEAFF.

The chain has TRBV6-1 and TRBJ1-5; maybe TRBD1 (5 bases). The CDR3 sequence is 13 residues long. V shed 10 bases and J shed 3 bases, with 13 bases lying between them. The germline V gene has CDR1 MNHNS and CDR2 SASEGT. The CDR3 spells CATTRGYNQPQHF. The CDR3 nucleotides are TGTGCCACCACTAGGGGTTACAATCAGCCCCAGCATTTT.

The CDR3 DNA reads TGTGCCAGCAGCGTAAGTGCGGGAGAGGACAATGAGCAGTTCTTC. Translated: CASSVSAGEDNEQFF. The chain recombines TRBV9 with TRBJ2-1, with 7 bases fitting TRBD2. CDR3 length equals 15 residues. Germline lookup yields CDR1 SGDLS and CDR2 YYNGEE. The ends lost 1 base at V and 5 bases at J; junction bases unmatched: 6.

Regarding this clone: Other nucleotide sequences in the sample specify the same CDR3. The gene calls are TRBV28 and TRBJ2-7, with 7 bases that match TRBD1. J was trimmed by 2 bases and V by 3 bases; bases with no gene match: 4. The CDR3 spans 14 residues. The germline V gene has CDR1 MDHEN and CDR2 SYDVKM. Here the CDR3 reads CASSLTGPTYEQYF. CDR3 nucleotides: TGTGCCAGCAGTTTGACAGGGCCGACCTACGAGCAGTACTTC.